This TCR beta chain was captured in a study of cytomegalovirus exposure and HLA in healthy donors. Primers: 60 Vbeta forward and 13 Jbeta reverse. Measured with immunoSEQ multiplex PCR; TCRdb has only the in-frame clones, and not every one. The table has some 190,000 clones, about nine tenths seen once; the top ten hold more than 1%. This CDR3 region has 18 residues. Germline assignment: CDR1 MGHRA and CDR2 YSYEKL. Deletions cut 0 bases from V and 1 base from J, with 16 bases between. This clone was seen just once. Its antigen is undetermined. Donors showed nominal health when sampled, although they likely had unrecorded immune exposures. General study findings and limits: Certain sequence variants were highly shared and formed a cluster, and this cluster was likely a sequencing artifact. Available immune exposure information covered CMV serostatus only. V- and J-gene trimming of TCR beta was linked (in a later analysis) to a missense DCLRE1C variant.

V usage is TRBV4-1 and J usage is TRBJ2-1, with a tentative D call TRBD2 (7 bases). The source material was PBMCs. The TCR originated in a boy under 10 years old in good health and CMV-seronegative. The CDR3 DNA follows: TGCGCCAGCAGCCAAGAACTAAGGGGGGGCCGTTCCTACAATGAGCAGTTCTTC. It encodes CASSQELRGGRSYNEQFF.